This TCR beta chain was profiled in a study of blood T cell repertoires in COVID-19. CDR1 is SNHLY, CDR2 FYNNEI, per germline. V lost 2 bases to trimming and J lost 3 bases, with 8 bases between them. The length of the CDR3 is 13 residues. Some clones are missing from TCRdb's copy, which holds only in-frame ones; the method was immunoSEQ multiplex PCR. Among 400,000 to 500,000 clones listed, over 75% were seen once. The chain uses TRBV2 and TRBJ2-7; TRBD1 might be the D (5 bases). The sequencing sample was made of PBMCs or T cells enriched from blood (not recorded which). The sequence derives from a woman under 30 who had been exposed to COVID-19. CDR3: CASSEWQGYEQYF. Here the CDR3 DNA reads TGTGCCAGCAGTGAATGGCAGGGCTACGAGCAGTACTTC.